This T cell receptor beta chain was captured in a study of OX40 agonist ivuxolimab in advanced cancers. Overall study: At doses from 0.01 to 10 mg/kg, patients were given intravenous ivuxolimab every 2 weeks. Each dose-escalation patient presented with hepatocellular carcinoma, melanoma, renal cell or head and neck cancer. The dose-escalation cohort was about 86% male, with a mean age of about 60 years, ranging about 23 to 90.

Only in-frame clones appear in the TCRdb table, and some are missing; sequencing was by immunoSEQ multiplex PCR. This table holds more than 80,000 clones, around 94% found once. The germline CDR1 and CDR2 sequences are SGHAT and FQNNGV. V was clipped by 4 bases and J by 11 bases, with 12 bases between them. There are 12 residues in the CDR3. Comment on this clone: Its antigen remains unidentified.

Study-wide results and caveats: At 0.1 to 3.0 mg/kg and by week 6, clonal expansion occurred in CD4+ and CD8+ blood T cells.

This chain uses TRBV11-2 with TRBJ1-3; no firm D call. The sequenced sample was CD4+ or CD8+ T cells sorted from blood, obtained in a trial of the OX40 agonist ivuxolimab. The receptor was derived from an adult with an advanced solid tumor such as melanoma, head and neck, liver or kidney cancer. The CDR3 nucleotides read TGTGCCAGCAGCTCCATACACGCCGCCATATATTTT. Encoded protein: CASSSIHAAIYF.